The T cell receptor (beta chain) under discussion was sequenced for a study of T cell changes during pregnancy in multiple sclerosis (dated by TCRdb to between 2019 and 2020). Broadly, across the study: The study looked at changes in the T cell repertoire across pregnancy in women with multiple sclerosis.

On this clone itself: No cognate antigen has been identified for it. No base quality information exists; no much larger clone differs at one position.

The library was built by means of the immunoSEQ multiplex PCR assay. TCRdb carries this immuneACCESS record with in-frame sequences only. Its versions omit some clonotypes, under half of them owing to an unresolved V gene in the studies checked, with the rest unexplained. The sample has about 45,000 clones on record, about 96% of them singletons. The ten largest clones represent under 0.9% of the sample. From its cysteine to its phenylalanine, the CDR3 spans 15 amino acids. Only the CDR3 part of the read is kept: 45 bases, read in frame from the first base. From the germline V gene, CDR1 is SGHRS and CDR2 is YFSETQ. Relative to germline, V is missing 0 bases and J is missing 5 bases, with 8 bases of the junction outside any gene match.

The clonotype originates from a female donor with multiple sclerosis, enrolled in a pregnancy study. Sample: peripheral blood, taken in the second trimester of pregnancy. The chain joins TRBV5-1 to TRBJ2-7; 7 middle bases align to TRBD2. In nucleotides, the sequence is TGCGCCAGCAGCTTGGCCGCGGGAGATCTCCACGAGCAGTACTTC. Its translation reads: CASSLAAGDLHEQYF.